The clone carrying this T cell receptor beta chain has more than one count but fewer than ten. Its antigen is still unknown. The data belong to a study of human T cells and chemical hapten exposure. Study details: The sensitizer, 2% DPC, was used on around 2 cm by around 2 cm of upper inner arm skin. General observations from the study: Healthy people's immune response may differ from that of the donors, who had alopecia.

Per the original methods: TCR counts had a median of approximately 87,000 per sample and spanned about 20,000 to 700,000. MiXCR, run by TCRdb on the RACE reads, gives a single entry per CDR3 protein. The V and J calls come from TCRdb's annotation, not from the publication. This table holds tens of thousands of distinct CDR3 sequences, 10% to 11% found once. Indicated time point: patch test 3, about 24 weeks after DPC sensitization. Described treatment: therapeutic diphenylcyclopropenone sensitization with weekly scalp DPC. Trimming cost V 6 bases and J 4 bases; bases outside gene matches: 15. Per the germline V gene, CDR1 is SQVTM and CDR2 is ANQGSEA. This CDR3 region has 17 residues.

Sample: whole blood, taken in connection with sensitization to the hapten diphenylcyclopropenone (DPC). The receptor comes from a woman aged 45-59 years with alopecia areata. Some clones in this sample may be carry-over from other donors' samples. This chain uses TRBV29-1 with TRBJ2-6; TRBD2 aligns across 7 bases. CDR3 DNA: TGCAGCGTCACCCTCCAAGGCGGGAGACCAGGGGCCAACGTCCTGACTTTC. Amino acid sequence: CSVTLQGGRPGANVLTF.